The 24 T cell receptor beta chains given below trace back to one sample, sequenced in a study of blood T cell repertoires in COVID-19. Profiled with immunoSEQ multiplex PCR; TCRdb holds only in-frame clones, not every one. This table holds 100,000 to 120,000 clones, about 75% found once. The sequencing input was peripheral blood. These receptors all stem from a woman aged 70 to 79 with acute or convalescent COVID-19.

This clone was found once. This chain joins TRBV5-1 and TRBJ2-5; the D gene is possibly TRBD2 (6 bases). The germline V and J ends were trimmed by 2 bases and 4 bases, with 15 bases remaining between them. Per germline, CDR1 SGHRS and CDR2 YFSETQ. The CDR3 sequence is 15 residues long. Here the CDR3 reads CASSFGGRGLETQYF. CDR3 in DNA: TGCGCCAGCAGCTTCGGGGGTCGGGGTTTAGAGACCCAGTACTTC. The full variable domain, in which reference TRBV5-1 and TRBJ2-5 provide the parts outside the CDR3, is KAGVTQTPRYLIKTRGQQVTLSCSPISGHRSVSWYQQTPGQGLQFLFEYFSETQRNKGNFPGRFSGRQFSNSRSEMNVSTLELGDSALYLCASSFGGRGLETQYFGPGTRLLVL.

Only one count was recorded for this clone. V is TRBV7-2 and J is TRBJ2-7; D not resolved. Germline assignment: CDR1 SGHTA and CDR2 FQGNSA. V shed 3 bases and J shed 13 bases, with 13 bases lying between them. CDR3 length equals 11 residues. CDR3 region: CASSLGRSGYF. CDR3 bases: TGTGCCAGCAGCTTGGGCCGGTCAGGATACTTC.

The chain combines TRBV27 with TRBJ2-5; perhaps TRBD1 as D (6 bases). Germline CDR1 reads MNHEY; CDR2 reads SMNVEV (reference sequence). The length of the CDR3 is 15 residues. The ends were cut back, 4 bases at V and 0 bases at J, with 12 bases in the middle. CDR3 nucleotides: TGTGCCAGCAGTTCCAGACAGGCGTACCAAGAGACCCAGTACTTC. It encodes CASSSRQAYQETQYF.

This clone was seen a few times. This sequence joins TRBV29-1 and TRBJ1-5; weak D call: TRBD1 (5 bases). The CDR3 consists of 13 residues. V lost 4 bases and J 2 bases, leaving 9 bases between the germline ends. Germline V gene sequence: CDR1 SQVTM, CDR2 ANQGSEA. The CDR3 DNA follows: TGCAGCGTTGCCGGGGGAGGCAATCAGCCCCAGCATTTT. It translates to CSVAGGGNQPQHF.

This sequence joins TRBV18 and TRBJ1-3; D gene ambiguous. V was shortened by 3 bases and J by 4 bases, with 13 bases between the two germline ends. This CDR3 is 15 amino acids long. Germline CDR1 is KGHSH and CDR2 is LQKENI. DNA of the CDR3: TGTGCCAGCTCACCCAATGCCGGGTTGGGAAACACCATATATTTT. This gives the protein CASSPNAGLGNTIYF. The full variable domain, with the rest looked up from reference TRBV18 and TRBJ1-3, is NAGVMQNPRHLVRRRGQEARLRCSPMKGHSHVYWYRQLPEEGLKFMVYLQKENIIDESGMPKERFSAEFPKEGPSILRIQQVVRGDSAAYFCASSPNAGLGNTIYFGEGSWLTVV.

This rearrangement joins TRBV10-2 to TRBJ1-1; 8 bases are a match to TRBD1. CDR3 length: 14 amino acids. Per the germline V gene, CDR1 is WSHSY and CDR2 is SAAADI. V lost 3 bases, J lost 5 bases, and 5 bases stayed unmatched. The chain's CDR3 is CASSDHHRGTEAFF. For the CDR3, the DNA is TGCGCCAGCAGTGACCACCACAGGGGGACTGAAGCTTTCTTT.

The chain employs TRBV19 and TRBJ2-1; 15 bases line up with TRBD2. With 1 base clipped from V and 10 bases from J, the junction kept 11 bases outside the gene matches. CDR1 LNHDA and CDR2 SQIVND come from the germline V gene (reference sequence). The CDR3 is 18 residues long. In DNA, the CDR3 is TGTGCCAGTAGTATAGGGACTAGCGGGGGGGCTCCTATAGACGAGCAGTTCTTC. As protein: CASSIGTSGGAPIDEQFF.

V and J are TRBV29-1 and TRBJ1-4; D remains unclear. The germline V gene encodes CDR1 SQVTM and CDR2 ANQGSEA. The V and J ends lost 4 bases and 4 bases respectively, with 10 bases between them. The CDR3 runs to 13 residues. CDR3 DNA: TGCAGCGTTGGGGCGGGGAATAATGAAAAACTGTTTTTT. Residues: CSVGAGNNEKLFF.

CDR3: CAWSGGLQGLEPTQYF. DNA for the CDR3: TGTGCCTGGAGTGGGGGGCTGCAGGGGCTCGAGCCTACGCAGTATTTT. The rearrangement links TRBV30 to TRBJ2-3; tentative D call: TRBD1 (6 bases). V was cut by 1 base and J by 8 bases, with 22 bases left in between. The CDR3 totals 16 residues. Germline V gives CDR1 GTSNPN, CDR2 SVGIG (reference sequence).

The chain couples TRBV20-1 to TRBJ1-2; D ambiguous. The CDR3 has 15 amino acids. Germline lookup yields CDR1 DFQATT and CDR2 SNEGSKA (reference sequence). Trimming took off 3 bases at V and 4 bases at J, with 18 bases between the two ends. DNA of the CDR3: TGCAGTGCTAGTCACTACTTGAGATTAAGCTATGGCTACACCTTC. Encoded protein: CSASHYLRLSYGYTF.

The J gene is TRBJ1-2, the V gene TRBV3-1 (or the pseudogene TRBV3-2); unclear D gene. V shed 0 bases and J shed 8 bases, with 13 bases lying between them. Germline CDR1 is LGHDT and CDR2 is YNNKEL (reference sequence). The CDR3 loop spans 14 amino acids. CDR3 protein: CASSQDRGERGYTF. DNA of the CDR3: TGTGCCAGCAGCCAAGATAGAGGCGAGAGGGGCTACACCTTC.

The chain carries TRBV10-3 and TRBJ1-1; D might be TRBD1 (5 bases). The germline V gene has CDR1 ENHRY and CDR2 SYGVKD. With 4 bases removed from V and 0 bases from J, the gap between germline ends came to 9 bases. The CDR3 length is 14 residues. CDR3 region: CAISGGTMNTEAFF. DNA for the CDR3: TGTGCCATCAGTGGGGGGACTATGAACACTGAAGCTTTCTTT.

The rearrangement uses TRBV2 and TRBJ1-2, with TRBD1 as a possible D gene (5 bases). The germline gives CDR1 SNHLY, CDR2 FYNNEI. Trimming removed 5 bases at V and 4 bases at J, with 5 bases between. The CDR3 spans 11 residues. CDR3 in DNA: TGTGCCAGCAGTACAGGCTATGGCTACACCTTC. Amino acids: CASSTGYGYTF.

This clone was recorded once. The chain has TRBV5-8 and TRBJ1-1; D not certain. With 2 bases removed from V and 6 bases from J, the gap between germline ends came to 20 bases. The CDR3 has 16 residues. The germline V gene encodes CDR1 SGHTS and CDR2 YDEGEE. CDR3 protein: CASSFGPDGLSAEAFF. CDR3 sequence (DNA): TGTGCCAGCAGCTTTGGGCCGGACGGACTAAGTGCTGAAGCTTTCTTT.

The CDR3 DNA is TGTGCCAGCAGCCACGACAGCCAAGAGACCCAGTACTTC. Translating gives CASSHDSQETQYF. This rearrangement joins TRBV11-3 to TRBJ2-5; possible D gene TRBD1, 5 bases. The CDR3 is made up of 13 amino acids. Trimming took 5 bases from V and 1 from J, leaving 8 bases between them. Looked up from germline, CDR1 is SGHNT and CDR2 is YENEEA.

The chain recombines TRBV2 with TRBJ1-5, with D maybe TRBD1 (5 bases). Trimming pared 4 bases from V and 3 bases from J, leaving 13 bases between. Germline V CDR1 and CDR2: SNHLY, FYNNEI. CDR3 length: 15 residues. CDR3 sequence (DNA): TGTGCCAGCAGTGGACAGACAAATAACAATCAGCCCCAGCATTTT. Protein: CASSGQTNNNQPQHF.

V usage is TRBV4-1 and J usage is TRBJ1-4; the match to TRBD1 covers 7 bases. Germline CDR1 and CDR2: MGHRA and YSYEKL. CDR3 length: 15 residues. Germline trimming cut 6 bases from V and 3 bases from J; bases unmatched to any gene: 7. The CDR3 here is CASSGAGTANEKLFF. The CDR3 DNA is TGCGCCAGCAGTGGGGCGGGGACAGCTAATGAAAAACTGTTTTTT.

The chain links TRBV25-1 to TRBJ2-5; TRBD2 matches at 9 bases. The germline V gene has CDR1 MGHDK and CDR2 SYGVNS. CDR3 length equals 16 residues. The J segment lost 5 bases and the V segment lost 2 bases, leaving 9 bases of the junction unmatched. The CDR3 region has the DNA TGTGCCAGCAGTGAACGGGTACTAGCGGGCCTGGAGACCCAGTACTTC. Amino acid sequence: CASSERVLAGLETQYF. Full variable domain (rest looked up from reference TRBV25-1 and TRBJ2-5): EADIYQTPRYLVIGTGKKITLECSQTMGHDKMYWYQQDPGMELHLIHYSYGVNSTEKGDLSSESTVSRIRTEHFPLTLESARPSHTSQYLCASSERVLAGLETQYFGPGTRLLVL.

The chain employs TRBV5-8 and TRBJ2-1; no clear D. V was clipped by 0 bases and J by 2 bases, with 9 bases between them. CDR3 size: 15 residues. Germline loops: CDR1 SGHTS, CDR2 YDEGEE. The CDR3 DNA reads as TGTGCCAGCAGCTTGGGGCGGAGTACCTACAATGAGCAGTTCTTC. Encoded protein: CASSLGRSTYNEQFF.

V is TRBV7-9 and J is TRBJ1-4; no reliable D call. Trimming cost V 1 base and J 0 bases, with 9 bases left between them. The germline CDR1 and CDR2 sequences are SEHNR and FQNEAQ (reference sequence). The CDR3 totals 16 residues. CDR3 nucleotide sequence: TGTGCCAGCAGCTTAGGTGGGAGGGCAACTAATGAAAAACTGTTTTTT. This encodes CASSLGGRATNEKLFF.

This chain links TRBV5-4 with TRBJ2-7; 7 bases are shared with TRBD1. The CDR3 contains 17 residues. Germline CDR1 is SGHNT and CDR2 is YYREEE (reference sequence). V lost 0 bases and J lost 0; bases outside the gene matches: 9. CDR3 sequence reads: CASSLAGLTGASYEQYF. The DNA for the CDR3 is TGTGCCAGCAGCTTGGCCGGGCTCACAGGGGCCTCCTACGAGCAGTACTTC.

The V call is TRBV6-6, the J call TRBJ2-2; the match to TRBD2 covers 7 bases. Per germline, CDR1 MNHNY and CDR2 SVGAGI (reference sequence). The length of the CDR3 is 14 residues. The ends lost 8 bases at V and 0 bases at J; junction bases unmatched: 3. In DNA form, the CDR3 reads TGTGCCAGCGGGGGAGGGCCGAACACCGGGGAGCTGTTTTTT. Translated, it gives CASGGGPNTGELFF.

The chain couples TRBV11-2 to TRBJ1-2; D gene unclear. Germline CDR1 is SGHAT and CDR2 is FQNNGV. This CDR3 has 15 amino acids. The V and J ends lost 6 bases and 2 bases respectively, with 16 bases between them. The CDR3 protein is CASREGISLNYGYTF. The DNA for the CDR3 is TGTGCCAGCAGGGAGGGCATTAGTCTGAACTATGGCTACACCTTC.

This sequence joins TRBV28 and TRBJ2-7; possible D gene TRBD1, 5 bases. The germline gives CDR1 MDHEN, CDR2 SYDVKM. Trimming took off 2 bases at V and 4 bases at J, with 9 bases between the two ends. This CDR3 spans 13 amino acids. CDR3: CASSLGQGYEQYF. The CDR3 DNA reads TGTGCCAGCAGTTTAGGACAAGGATACGAGCAGTACTTC.